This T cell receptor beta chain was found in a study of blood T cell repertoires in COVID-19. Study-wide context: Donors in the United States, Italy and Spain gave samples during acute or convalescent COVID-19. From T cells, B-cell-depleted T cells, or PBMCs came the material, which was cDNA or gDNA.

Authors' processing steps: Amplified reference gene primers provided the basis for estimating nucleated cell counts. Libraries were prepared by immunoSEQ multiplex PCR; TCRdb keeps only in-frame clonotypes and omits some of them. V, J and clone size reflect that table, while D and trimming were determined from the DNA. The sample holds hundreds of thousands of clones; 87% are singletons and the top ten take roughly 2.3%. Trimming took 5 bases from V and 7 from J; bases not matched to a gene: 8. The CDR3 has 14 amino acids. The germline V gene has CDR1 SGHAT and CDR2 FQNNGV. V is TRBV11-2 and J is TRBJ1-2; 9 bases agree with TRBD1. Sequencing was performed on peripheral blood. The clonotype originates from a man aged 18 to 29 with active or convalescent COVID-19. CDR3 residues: CASSTWTGDTGYTF. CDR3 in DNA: TGTGCCAGCAGCACCTGGACAGGGGACACTGGCTACACCTTC.